This TCR beta chain appears in the sequencing data of a study of OX40 agonist ivuxolimab in advanced cancers. Only in-frame clones appear in the TCRdb table, and some are missing; sequencing was by immunoSEQ multiplex PCR. The profile shows about 96,000 clones, 70% to 85% of them singletons. Patients with a history of autoimmune disease or on systemic immunosuppression were excluded. V dropped 3 bases and J dropped 7 bases, with 12 bases sitting between them. Germline V lookup: CDR1 LNHDA, CDR2 SQIVND (reference sequence). This CDR3 is built from 13 residues. The sequence derives from an adult with an advanced solid tumor such as melanoma, head and neck, liver or kidney cancer. The sequenced sample was CD4+ or CD8+ T cells sorted from blood, obtained in a trial of the OX40 agonist ivuxolimab. The V and J genes are TRBV19 and TRBJ1-2, with D possibly matching TRBD1 (5 bases). The CDR3, as DNA: TGTGCCAGTAGTATCGGTGCAGGGAGTGGCTACACCTTC. It is translated as CASSIGAGSGYTF. Full variable domain (rest looked up from reference TRBV19 and TRBJ1-2): DGGITQSPKYLFRKEGQNVTLSCEQNLNHDAMYWYRQDPGQGLRLIYYSQIVNDFQKGDIAEGYSVSREKKESFPLTVTSAQKNPTAFYLCASSIGAGSGYTFGSGTRLTVV.